This TCR beta chain originates from a study of shared clonotypes between healthy human individuals. Libraries were prepared by immunoSEQ multiplex PCR; TCRdb keeps only in-frame clonotypes and omits some of them. Of about 2 million clones listed, roughly 94% were seen once; the top ten hold 1% to 1.5%. The naive CD8 subset, CD45RO-negative cells positively selected for CCR7, excluded terminally differentiated effector memory CD45RA+ cells. With respect to this clone: Its antigen is undetermined. The identical CDR3 is also encoded by other nucleotide sequences in the sample.

Findings and caveats of the study: Shared across several donors were roughly 5.3% of the naive CD4 clonotypes. Relative to memory subsets, naive subsets generally showed larger estimated richness.

Germline V gene sequence: CDR1 LNHDA, CDR2 SQIVND (reference sequence). The CDR3 contains 12 residues. V was shortened by 7 bases and J by 5 bases, with 11 bases between the two germline ends. The TCR originated in a man aged 18 to 29 in good health. V is TRBV19 and J is TRBJ1-2, with D maybe TRBD1 (5 bases). The material sequenced was naive CD8+ T cells sorted from blood. The CDR3 here is CASTTGGYGYTF. The CDR3 DNA reads TGTGCCAGTACCACAGGAGGGTATGGCTACACCTTC.